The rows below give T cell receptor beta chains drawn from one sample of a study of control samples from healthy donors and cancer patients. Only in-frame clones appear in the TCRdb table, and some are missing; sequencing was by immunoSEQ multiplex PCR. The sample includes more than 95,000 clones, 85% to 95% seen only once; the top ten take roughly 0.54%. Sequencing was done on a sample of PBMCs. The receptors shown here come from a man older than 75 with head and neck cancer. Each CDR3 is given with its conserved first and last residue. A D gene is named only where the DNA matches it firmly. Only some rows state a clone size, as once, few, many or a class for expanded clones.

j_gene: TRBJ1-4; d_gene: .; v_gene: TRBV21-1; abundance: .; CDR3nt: TGTGCCAGCAGCACTTCCCGAGTCCCCAAATCGAAACTGTTTTTT; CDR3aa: CASSTSRVPKSKLFF
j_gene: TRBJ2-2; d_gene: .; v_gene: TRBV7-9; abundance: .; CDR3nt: TGTGCCAGCAGCTTAGACAGGGACAAGCCCGGGGAGCTGTTTTTT; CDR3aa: CASSLDRDKPGELFF
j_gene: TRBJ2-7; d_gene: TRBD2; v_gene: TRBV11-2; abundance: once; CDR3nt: TGTGCCAGCAGCTTAATAGCGGGGGGCTACGAGCAGTACTTC; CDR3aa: CASSLIAGGYEQYF
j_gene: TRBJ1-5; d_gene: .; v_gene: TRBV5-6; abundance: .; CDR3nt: TGTGCCAGCAGCAGGAGAAACAATCAGCCCCAGCATTTT; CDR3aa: CASSRRNNQPQHF
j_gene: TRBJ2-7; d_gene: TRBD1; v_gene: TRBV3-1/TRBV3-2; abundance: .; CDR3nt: TGTGCCAGCAGCCGAGGACAGGCTCTCGAGCAGTACTTC; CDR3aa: CASSRGQALEQYF
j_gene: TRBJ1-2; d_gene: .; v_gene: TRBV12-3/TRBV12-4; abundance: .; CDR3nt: TGTGCCAGCAGTCTACAGGGCTATGGCTACACCTTC; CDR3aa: CASSLQGYGYTF
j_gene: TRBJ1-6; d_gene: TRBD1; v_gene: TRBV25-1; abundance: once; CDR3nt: TGTGCCAGCAGTGAATATCAGGGGGCCATCTCACCCCTCCACTTT; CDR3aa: CASSEYQGAISPLHF
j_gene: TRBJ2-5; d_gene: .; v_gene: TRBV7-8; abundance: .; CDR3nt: TGTGCCAGCAGCCCGGGACTCCGCAAAGAGACCCAGTACTTC; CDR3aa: CASSPGLRKETQYF
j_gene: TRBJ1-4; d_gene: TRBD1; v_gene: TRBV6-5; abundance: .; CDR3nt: TGTGCCAGCAAGGCGTTTGGACAGGGAGATGAAAAACTGTTTTTT; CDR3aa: CASKAFGQGDEKLFF
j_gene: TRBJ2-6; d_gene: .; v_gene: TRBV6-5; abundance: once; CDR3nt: TGTGCCACGATACACAGCTCTGGGGCCAACGTCCTGACTTTC; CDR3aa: CATIHSSGANVLTF
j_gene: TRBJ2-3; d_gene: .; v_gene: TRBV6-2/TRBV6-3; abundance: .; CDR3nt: TGTGCCAGCAGCCCTTCCGCGGGACAGAGCACAGATACGCAGTATTTT; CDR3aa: CASSPSAGQSTDTQYF
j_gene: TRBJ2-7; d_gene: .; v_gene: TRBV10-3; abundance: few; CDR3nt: TGTGCCATCAGTGTTCTCGGACAGAACCGTTACGAGCAGTACTTC; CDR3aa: CAISVLGQNRYEQYF
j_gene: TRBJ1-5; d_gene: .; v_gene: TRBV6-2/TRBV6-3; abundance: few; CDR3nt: TGTGCCAGCAGTTACATTCGGAGCAATCAGCCCCAGCATTTT; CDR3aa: CASSYIRSNQPQHF
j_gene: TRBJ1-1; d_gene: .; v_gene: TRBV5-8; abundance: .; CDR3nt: TGTGCCAGCAGCTACGCGGCAGGAGAGAACACTGAAGCTTTCTTT; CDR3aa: CASSYAAGENTEAFF
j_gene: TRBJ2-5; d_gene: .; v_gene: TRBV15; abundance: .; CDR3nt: TGTGCCACCAGCAGAGATAAGGTGGAGACCCAGTACTTC; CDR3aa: CATSRDKVETQYF
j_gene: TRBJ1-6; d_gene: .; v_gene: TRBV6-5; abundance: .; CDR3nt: TGTGCCAGCGACGACAGATATAATTCACCCCTCCACTTT; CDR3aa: CASDDRYNSPLHF
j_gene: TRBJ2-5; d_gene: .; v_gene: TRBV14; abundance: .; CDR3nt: TGTGCCAGCAGCCAAGAAGAGGCGTTAGGGGGGGAGACCCAGTACTTC; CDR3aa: CASSQEEALGGETQYF
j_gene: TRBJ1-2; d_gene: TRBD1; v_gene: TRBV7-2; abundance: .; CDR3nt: TGTGCCAGCAGCAACCCGGGACAGGGGGTTCGCGGCTACACCTTC; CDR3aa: CASSNPGQGVRGYTF
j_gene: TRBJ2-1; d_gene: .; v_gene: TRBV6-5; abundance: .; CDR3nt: TGTGCCAGCAAAAAAGGATTCGATGAGCAGTTCTTC; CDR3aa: CASKKGFDEQFF
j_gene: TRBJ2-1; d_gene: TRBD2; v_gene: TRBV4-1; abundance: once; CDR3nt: TGCGCCAGCAGCCAAATCCTAGCGGGAGCTGTAAGCTACAATGAGCAGTTCTTC; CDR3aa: CASSQILAGAVSYNEQFF
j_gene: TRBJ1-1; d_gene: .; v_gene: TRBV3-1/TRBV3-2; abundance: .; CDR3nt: TGTGCCAGCAGCCAAGGGAATTGGGCGGACACTGAAGCTTTCTTT; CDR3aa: CASSQGNWADTEAFF
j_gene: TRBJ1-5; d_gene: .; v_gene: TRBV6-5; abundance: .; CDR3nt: TGTGCCAGCAGTTACTCAAGGGGTAGCAATCAGCCCCAGCATTTT; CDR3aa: CASSYSRGSNQPQHF
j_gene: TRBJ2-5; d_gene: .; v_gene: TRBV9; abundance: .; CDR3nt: TGTGCCAGCAGCCCCCCGCCGAGAGAGACCCAGTACTTC; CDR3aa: CASSPPPRETQYF
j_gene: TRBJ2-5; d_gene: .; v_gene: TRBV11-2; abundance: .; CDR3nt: TGTGCCAGCAGCTTAGATCAACCAGGGAGCCAAGAGACCCAGTACTTC; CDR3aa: CASSLDQPGSQETQYF
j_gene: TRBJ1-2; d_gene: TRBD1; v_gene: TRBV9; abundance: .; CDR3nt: TGTGCCAGCAGCGTAGGGTCTACAGGGGTCTATGGCTACACCTTC; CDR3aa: CASSVGSTGVYGYTF
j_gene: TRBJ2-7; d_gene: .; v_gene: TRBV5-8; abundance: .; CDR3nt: TGTGCCAGCAGCATTCGACTAGTGTTAGACTCACGGGACGAGCAGTACTTC; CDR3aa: CASSIRLVLDSRDEQYF
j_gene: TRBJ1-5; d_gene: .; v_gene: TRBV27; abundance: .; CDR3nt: TGTGCCAGCAGTTTTGGGGGGTTCAATCAGCCCCAGCATTTT; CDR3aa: CASSFGGFNQPQHF
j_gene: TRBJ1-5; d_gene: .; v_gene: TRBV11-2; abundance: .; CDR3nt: TGTGCCAGCAGCTTAGGGATCGGACATAGCAATCAGCCCCAGCATTTT; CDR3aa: CASSLGIGHSNQPQHF
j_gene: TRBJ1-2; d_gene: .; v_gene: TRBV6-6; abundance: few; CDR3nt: TGTGCCAGCAGCCCCTCCCGCGCAGTGGACTATGGCTACACCTTC; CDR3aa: CASSPSRAVDYGYTF
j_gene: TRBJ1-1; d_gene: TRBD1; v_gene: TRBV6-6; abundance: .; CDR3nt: TGTGCCAGCAGTGGGGACAGGGTGAACACTGAAGCTTTCTTT; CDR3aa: CASSGDRVNTEAFF
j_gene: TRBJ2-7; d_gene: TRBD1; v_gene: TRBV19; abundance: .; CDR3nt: TGTGCCAGTAGTATTGGGGACAGGGGCTACGAGCAGTACTTC; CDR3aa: CASSIGDRGYEQYF
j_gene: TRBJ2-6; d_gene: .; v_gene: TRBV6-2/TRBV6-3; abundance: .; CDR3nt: TGTGCCAGCAGCCCTCGGACAGTTGGGGCCAACGTCCTGACTTTC; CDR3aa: CASSPRTVGANVLTF
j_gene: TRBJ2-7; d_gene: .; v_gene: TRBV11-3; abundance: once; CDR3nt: TGTGCCAGCAGCCAAAACCCCGGGACTTTCTCCTACGAGCAGTACTTC; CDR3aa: CASSQNPGTFSYEQYF
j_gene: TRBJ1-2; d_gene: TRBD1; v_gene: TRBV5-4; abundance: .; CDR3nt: TGTGCCAGCAGCTTAGGGACAGCAAACTATGGCTACACCTTC; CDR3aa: CASSLGTANYGYTF
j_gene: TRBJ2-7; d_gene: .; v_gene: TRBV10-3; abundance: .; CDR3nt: TGTGCCATCAGTGAGTCGAGGGCAGACTACGAGCAGTACTTC; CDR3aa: CAISESRADYEQYF
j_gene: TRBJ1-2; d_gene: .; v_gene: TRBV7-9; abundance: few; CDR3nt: TGTGCCAGCAGAGGCCAGGGGCAGTCCTATGGCTACACCTTC; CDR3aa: CASRGQGQSYGYTF
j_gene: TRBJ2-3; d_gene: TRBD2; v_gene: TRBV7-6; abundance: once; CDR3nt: TGTGCCAGCAGCTTATTACGGGAGGGCCTGGGAAATACGCAGTATTTT; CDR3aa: CASSLLREGLGNTQYF